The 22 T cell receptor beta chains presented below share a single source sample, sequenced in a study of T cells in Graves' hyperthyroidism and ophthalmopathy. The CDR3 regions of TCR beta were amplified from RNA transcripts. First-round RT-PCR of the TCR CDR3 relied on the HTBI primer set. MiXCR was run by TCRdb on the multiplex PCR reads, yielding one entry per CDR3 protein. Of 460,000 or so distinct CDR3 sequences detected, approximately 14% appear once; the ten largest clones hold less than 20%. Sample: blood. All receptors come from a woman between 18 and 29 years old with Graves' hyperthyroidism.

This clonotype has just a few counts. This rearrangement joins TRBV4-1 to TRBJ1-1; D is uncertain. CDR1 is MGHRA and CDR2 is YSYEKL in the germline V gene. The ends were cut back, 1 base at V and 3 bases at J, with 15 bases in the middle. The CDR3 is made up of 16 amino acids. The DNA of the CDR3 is TGCGCCAGCAGCCAAGTAGTCAGAAATCACGACACTGAAGCTTTCTTT. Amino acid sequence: CASSQVVRNHDTEAFF.

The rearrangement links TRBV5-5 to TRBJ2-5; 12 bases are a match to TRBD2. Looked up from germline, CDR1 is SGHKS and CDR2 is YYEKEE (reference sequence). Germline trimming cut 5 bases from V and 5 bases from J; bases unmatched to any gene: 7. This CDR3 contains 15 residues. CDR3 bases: TGTGCCAGCAGGGACACTAGCGGGAGGAAGGAGACCCAGTACTTC. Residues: CASRDTSGRKETQYF.

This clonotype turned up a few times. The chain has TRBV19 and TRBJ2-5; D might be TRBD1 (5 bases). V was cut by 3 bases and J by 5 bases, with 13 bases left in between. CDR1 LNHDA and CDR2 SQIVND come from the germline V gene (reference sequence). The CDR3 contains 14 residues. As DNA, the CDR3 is TGTGCCAGTAGTATTTTGAAGGGGATGGAGACCCAGTACTTC. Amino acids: CASSILKGMETQYF.

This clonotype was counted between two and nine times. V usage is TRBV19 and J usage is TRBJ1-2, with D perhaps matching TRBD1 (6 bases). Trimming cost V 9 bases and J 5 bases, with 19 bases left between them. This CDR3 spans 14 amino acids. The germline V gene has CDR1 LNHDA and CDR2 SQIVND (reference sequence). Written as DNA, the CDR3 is TGTGCCAGCCAACGGGGGACAAGAATGTATGGCTACACCTTC. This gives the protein CASQRGTRMYGYTF.

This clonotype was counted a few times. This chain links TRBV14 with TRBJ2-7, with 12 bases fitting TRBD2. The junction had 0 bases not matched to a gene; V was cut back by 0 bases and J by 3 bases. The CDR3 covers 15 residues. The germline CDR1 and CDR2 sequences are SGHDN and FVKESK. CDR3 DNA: TGTGCCAGCAGCCAAGAACTAGCGGGAGGCTACGAGCAGTACTTC. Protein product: CASSQELAGGYEQYF.

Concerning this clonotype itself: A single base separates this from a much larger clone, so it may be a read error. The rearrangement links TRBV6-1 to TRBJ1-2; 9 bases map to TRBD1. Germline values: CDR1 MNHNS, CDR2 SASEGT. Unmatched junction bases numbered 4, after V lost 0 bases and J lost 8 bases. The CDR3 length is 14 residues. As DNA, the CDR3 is TGTGCCAGCAGTGAAGCGCGGACAGGGGAAGGCTACACCTTC. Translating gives CASSEARTGEGYTF.

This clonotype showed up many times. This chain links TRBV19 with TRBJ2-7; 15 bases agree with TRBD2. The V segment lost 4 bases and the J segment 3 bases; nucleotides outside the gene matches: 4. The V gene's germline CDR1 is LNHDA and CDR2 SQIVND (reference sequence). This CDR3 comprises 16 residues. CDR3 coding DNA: TGTGCCAGTAGTAGAGGGGGACTAGCGGGAGGCTACGAGCAGTACTTC. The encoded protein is CASSRGGLAGGYEQYF.

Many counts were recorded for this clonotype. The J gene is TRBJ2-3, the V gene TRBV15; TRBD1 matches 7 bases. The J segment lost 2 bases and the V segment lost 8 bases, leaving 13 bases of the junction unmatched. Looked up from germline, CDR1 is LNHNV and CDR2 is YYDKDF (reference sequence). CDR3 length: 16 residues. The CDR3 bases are TGTGCCACCCGAAAACTTCCGGGACAGATCACAGATACGCAGTATTTT. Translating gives CATRKLPGQITDTQYF.

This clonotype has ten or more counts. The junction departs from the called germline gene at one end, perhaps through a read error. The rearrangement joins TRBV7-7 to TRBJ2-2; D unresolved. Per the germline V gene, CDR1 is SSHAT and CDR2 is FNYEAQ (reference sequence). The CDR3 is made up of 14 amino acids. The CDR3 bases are TGTGCTAGCAGCCCGGACGAACTCACCGGGGAGCTGTTTTTT. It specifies CASSPDELTGELFF.

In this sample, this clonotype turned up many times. The CDR3 nucleotides read TGTGCCAGCAGCGTAGGGTCACCCTTTAACGAGCAGTACTTC. This sequence encodes CASSVGSPFNEQYF. The chain joins TRBV9 to TRBJ2-7; D is unresolved. The CDR3 sequence is 14 residues long. V shed 0 bases and J shed 5 bases, with 12 bases lying between them. CDR1 and CDR2 (germline): SGDLS, YYNGEE.

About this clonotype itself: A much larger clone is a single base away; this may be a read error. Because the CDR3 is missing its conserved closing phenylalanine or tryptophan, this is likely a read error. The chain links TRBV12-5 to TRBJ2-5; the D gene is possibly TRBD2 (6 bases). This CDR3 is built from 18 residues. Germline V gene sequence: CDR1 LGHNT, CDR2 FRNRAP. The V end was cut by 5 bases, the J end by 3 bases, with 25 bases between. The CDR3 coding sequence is TGTGCTAGTGGTCCATTAACCCCGGGACTTCCAAATGAAGAGACCCAGTACCTC. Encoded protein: CASGPLTPGLPNEETQYL.

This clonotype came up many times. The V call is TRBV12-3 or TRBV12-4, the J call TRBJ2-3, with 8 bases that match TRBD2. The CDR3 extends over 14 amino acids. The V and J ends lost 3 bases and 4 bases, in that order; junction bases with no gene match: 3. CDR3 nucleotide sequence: TGTGCCAGCAGTTTCCGGCGGGAGGCAGATACGCAGTATTTT. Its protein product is CASSFRREADTQYF.

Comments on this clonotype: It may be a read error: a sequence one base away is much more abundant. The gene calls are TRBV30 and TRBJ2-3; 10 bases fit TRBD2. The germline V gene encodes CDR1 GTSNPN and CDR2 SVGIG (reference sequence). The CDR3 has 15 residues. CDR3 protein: CAWSVPSGSTDAQYF. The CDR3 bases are TGTGCCTGGAGTGTCCCTAGCGGGAGCACAGATGCGCAGTATTTT.

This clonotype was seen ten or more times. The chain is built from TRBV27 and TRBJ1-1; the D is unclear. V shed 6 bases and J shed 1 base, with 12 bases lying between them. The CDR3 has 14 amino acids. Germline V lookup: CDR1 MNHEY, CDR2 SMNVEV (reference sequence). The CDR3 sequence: CASSAQTSNTEAFF. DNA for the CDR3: TGTGCCAGCAGCGCACAAACCTCGAACACTGAAGCTTTCTTT.

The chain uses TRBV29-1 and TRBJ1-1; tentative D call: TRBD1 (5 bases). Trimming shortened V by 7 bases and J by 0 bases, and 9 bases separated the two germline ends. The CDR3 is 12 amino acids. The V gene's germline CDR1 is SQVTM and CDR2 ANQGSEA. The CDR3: CSGVRVNTEAFF. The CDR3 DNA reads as TGCAGCGGGGTCAGGGTGAACACTGAAGCTTTCTTT.

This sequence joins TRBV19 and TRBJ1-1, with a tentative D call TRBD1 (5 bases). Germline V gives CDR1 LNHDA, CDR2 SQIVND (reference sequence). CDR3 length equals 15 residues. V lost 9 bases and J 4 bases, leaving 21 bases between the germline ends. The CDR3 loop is CASTPHGAVVTEAFF. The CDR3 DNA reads TGTGCCAGCACTCCTCACGGGGCTGTCGTCACTGAAGCTTTCTTT.

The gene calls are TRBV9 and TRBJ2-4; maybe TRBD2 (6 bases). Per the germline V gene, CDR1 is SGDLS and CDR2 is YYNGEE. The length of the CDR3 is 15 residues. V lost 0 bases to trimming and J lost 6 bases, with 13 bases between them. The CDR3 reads CASSVAGEDTNIQYF. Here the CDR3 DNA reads TGTGCCAGCAGCGTAGCGGGAGAGGACACAAACATTCAGTACTTC.

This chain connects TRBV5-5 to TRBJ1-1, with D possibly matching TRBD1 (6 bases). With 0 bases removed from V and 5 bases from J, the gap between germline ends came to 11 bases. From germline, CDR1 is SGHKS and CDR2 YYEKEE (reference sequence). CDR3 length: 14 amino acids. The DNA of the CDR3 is TGTGCCAGCAGCTTGGAAACAGGGCCTACTGAAGCTTTCTTT. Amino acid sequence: CASSLETGPTEAFF.

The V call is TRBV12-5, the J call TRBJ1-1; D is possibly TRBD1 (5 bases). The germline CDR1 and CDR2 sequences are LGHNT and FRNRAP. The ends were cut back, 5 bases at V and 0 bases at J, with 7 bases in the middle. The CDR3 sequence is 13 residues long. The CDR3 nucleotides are TGTGCTAGTGGTCCGGGACTGAACACTGAAGCTTTCTTT. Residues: CASGPGLNTEAFF.

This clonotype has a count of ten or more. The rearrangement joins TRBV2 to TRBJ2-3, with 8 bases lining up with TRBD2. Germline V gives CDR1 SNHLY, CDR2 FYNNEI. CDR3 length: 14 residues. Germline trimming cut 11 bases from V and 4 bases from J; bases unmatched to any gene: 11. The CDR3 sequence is CAGFQRELADTQYF. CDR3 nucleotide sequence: TGTGCCGGGTTCCAGCGGGAGTTGGCAGATACGCAGTATTTT.

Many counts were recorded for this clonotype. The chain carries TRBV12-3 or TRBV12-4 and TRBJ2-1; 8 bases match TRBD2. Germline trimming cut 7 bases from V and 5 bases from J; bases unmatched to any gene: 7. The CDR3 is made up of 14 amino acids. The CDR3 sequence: CASKTSERNNEQFF. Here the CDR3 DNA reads TGTGCCAGCAAGACTAGCGAACGTAACAATGAGCAGTTCTTC.

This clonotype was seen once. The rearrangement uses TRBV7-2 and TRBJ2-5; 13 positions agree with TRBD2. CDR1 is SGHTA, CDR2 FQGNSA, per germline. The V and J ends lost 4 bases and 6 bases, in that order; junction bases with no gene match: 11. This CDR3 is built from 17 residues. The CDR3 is CASSSPTSGRTFQTQYF. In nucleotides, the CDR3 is TGTGCCAGCAGCTCCCCGACTAGCGGGAGGACTTTCCAGACCCAGTACTTC.